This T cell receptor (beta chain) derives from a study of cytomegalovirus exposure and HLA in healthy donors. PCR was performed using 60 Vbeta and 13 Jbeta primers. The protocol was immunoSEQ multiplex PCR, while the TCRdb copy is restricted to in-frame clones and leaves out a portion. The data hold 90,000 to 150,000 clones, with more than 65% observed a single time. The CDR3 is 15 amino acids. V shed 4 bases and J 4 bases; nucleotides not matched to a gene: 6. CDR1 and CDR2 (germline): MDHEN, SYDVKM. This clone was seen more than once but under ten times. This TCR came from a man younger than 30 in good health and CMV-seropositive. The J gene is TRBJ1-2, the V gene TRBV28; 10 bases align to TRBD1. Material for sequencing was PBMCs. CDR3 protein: CASSSPRQGAYGYTF. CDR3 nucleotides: TGTGCCAGCAGTTCGCCCAGACAGGGGGCCTATGGCTACACCTTC.